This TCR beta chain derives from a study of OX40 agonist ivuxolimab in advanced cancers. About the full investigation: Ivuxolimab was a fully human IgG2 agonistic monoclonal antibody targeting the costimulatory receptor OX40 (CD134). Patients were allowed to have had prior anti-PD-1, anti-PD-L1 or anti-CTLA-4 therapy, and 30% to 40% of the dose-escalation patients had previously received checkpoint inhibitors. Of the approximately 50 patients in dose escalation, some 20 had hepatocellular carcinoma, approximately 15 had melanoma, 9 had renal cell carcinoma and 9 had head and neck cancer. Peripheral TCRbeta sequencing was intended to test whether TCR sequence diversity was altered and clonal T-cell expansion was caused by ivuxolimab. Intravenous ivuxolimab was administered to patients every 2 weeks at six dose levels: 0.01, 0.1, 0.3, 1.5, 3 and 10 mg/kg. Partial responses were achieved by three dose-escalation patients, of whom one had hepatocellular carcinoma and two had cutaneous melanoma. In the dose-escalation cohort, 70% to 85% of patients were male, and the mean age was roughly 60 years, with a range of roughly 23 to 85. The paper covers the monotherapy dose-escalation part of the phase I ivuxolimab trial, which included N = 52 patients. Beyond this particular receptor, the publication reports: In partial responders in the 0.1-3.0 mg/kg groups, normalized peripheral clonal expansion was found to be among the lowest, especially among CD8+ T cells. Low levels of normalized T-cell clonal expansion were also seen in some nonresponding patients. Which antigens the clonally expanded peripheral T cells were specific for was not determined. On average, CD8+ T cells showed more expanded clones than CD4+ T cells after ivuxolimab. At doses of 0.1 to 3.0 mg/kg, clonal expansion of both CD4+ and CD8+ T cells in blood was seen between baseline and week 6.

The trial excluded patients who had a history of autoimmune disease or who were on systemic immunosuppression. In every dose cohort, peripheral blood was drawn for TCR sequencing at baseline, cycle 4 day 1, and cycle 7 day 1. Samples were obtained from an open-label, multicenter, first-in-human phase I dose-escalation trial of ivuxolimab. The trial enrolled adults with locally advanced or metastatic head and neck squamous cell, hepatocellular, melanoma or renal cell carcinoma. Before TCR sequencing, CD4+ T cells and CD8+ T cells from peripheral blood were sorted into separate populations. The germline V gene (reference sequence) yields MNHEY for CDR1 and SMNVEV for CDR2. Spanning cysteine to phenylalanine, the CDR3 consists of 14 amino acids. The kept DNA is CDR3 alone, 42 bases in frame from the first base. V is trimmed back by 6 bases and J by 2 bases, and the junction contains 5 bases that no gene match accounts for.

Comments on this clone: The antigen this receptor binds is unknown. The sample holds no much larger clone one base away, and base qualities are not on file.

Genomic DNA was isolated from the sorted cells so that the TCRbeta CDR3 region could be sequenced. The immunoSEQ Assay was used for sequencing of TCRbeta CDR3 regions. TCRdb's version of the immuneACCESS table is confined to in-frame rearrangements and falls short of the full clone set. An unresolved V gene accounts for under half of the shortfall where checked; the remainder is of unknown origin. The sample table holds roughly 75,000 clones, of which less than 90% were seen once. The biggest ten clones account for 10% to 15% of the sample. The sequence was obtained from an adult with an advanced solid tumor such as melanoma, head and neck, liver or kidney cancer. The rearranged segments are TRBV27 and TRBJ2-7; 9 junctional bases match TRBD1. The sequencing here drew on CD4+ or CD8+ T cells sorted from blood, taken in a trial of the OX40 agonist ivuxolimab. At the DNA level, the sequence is TGTGCCAGCAGCGCCGGGACAGGGACCTACGAGCAGTACTTC. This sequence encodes CASSAGTGTYEQYF.